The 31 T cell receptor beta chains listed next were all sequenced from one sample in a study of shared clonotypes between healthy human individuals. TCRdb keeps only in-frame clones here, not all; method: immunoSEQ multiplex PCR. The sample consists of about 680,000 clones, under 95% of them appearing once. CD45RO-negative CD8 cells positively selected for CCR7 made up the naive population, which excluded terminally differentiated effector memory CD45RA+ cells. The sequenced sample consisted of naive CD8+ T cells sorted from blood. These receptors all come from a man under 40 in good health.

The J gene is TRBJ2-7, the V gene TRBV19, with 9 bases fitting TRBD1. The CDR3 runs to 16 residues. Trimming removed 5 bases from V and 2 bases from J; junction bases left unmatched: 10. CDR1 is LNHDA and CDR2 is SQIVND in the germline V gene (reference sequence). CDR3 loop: CASSPRPGTGTYEQYF. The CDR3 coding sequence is TGTGCCAGTAGTCCTCGGCCCGGGACAGGGACCTACGAGCAGTACTTC.

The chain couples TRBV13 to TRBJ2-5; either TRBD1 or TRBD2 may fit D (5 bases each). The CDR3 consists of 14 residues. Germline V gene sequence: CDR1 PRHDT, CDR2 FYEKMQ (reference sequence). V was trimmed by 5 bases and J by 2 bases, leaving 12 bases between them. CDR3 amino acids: CASSPKGPQETQYF. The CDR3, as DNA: TGTGCCAGCAGCCCTAAGGGACCTCAAGAGACCCAGTACTTC.

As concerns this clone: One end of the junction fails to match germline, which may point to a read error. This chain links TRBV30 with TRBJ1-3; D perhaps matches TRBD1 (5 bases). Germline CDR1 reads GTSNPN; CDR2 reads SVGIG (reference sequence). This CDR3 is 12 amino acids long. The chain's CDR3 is CARRGVGNTIYF. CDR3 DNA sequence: TGTGCCCGGAGGGGAGTTGGAAACACCATATATTTT. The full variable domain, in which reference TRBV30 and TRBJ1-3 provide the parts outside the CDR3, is SQTIHQWPATLVQPVGSPLSLECTVEGTSNPNLYWYRQAAGRGLQLLFYSVGIGQISSEVPQNLSASRPQDRQFILSSKKLLLSDSGFYLCARRGVGNTIYFGEGSWLTVV.

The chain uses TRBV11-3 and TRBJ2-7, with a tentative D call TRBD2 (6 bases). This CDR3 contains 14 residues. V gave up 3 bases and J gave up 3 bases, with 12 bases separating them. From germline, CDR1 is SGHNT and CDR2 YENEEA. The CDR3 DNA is TGTGCCAGCAGCTTTGGAGGGGTGGGCTACGAGCAGTACTTC. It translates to CASSFGGVGYEQYF.

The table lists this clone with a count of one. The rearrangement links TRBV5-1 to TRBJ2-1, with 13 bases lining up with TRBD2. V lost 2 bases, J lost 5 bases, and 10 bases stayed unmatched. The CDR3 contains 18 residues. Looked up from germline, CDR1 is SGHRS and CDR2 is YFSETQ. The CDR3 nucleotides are TGCGCCAGCAGCTTAAGGGGGACTAGCGGGATTATAGACAATGAGCAGTTCTTC. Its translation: CASSLRGTSGIIDNEQFF.

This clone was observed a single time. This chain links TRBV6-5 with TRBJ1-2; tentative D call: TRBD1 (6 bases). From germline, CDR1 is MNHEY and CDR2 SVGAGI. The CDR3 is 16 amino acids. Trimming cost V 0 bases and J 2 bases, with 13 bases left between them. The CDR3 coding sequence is TGTGCCAGCAGTTACTCAGGAGGGGGATTAAACTATGGCTACACCTTC. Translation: CASSYSGGGLNYGYTF.

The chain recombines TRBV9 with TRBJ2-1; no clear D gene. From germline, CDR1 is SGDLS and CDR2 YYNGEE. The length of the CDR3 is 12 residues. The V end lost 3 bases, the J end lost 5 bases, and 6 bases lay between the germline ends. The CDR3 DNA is TGTGCCAGCAGCGGGCTCGACAATGAGCAGTTCTTC. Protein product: CASSGLDNEQFF.

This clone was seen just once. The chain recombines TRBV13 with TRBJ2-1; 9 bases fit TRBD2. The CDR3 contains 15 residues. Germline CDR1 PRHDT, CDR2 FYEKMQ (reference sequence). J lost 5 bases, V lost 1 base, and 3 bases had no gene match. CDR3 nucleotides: TGTGCCAGCAGCTTAGCTAGCGGGGCAGACAATGAGCAGTTCTTC. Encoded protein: CASSLASGADNEQFF.

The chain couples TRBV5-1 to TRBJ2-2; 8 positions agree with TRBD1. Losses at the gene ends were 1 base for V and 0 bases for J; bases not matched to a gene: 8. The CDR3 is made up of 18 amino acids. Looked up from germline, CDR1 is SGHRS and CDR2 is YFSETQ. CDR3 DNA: TGCGCCAGCAGCTTGAGGGACAGGATTTCATCGAACACCGGGGAGCTGTTTTTT. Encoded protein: CASSLRDRISSNTGELFF.

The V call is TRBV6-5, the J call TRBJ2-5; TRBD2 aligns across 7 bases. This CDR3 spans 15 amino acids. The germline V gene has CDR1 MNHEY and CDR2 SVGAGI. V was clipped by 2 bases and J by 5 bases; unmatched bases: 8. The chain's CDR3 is CASSYAGTTGETQYF. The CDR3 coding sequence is TGTGCCAGCAGTTACGCAGGGACTACCGGGGAGACCCAGTACTTC.

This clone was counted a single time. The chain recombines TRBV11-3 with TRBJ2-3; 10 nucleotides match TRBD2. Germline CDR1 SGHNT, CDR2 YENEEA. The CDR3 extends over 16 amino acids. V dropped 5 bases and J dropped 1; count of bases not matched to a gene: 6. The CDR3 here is CASSPPTSGGTDTQYF. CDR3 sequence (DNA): TGTGCCAGCAGCCCCCCAACTAGCGGGGGCACAGATACGCAGTATTTT.

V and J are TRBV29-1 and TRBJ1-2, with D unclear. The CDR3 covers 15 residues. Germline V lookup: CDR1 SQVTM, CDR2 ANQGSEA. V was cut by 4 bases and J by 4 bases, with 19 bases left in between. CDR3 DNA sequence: TGCAGCGTTGTTGAGTCAGCATATCCCGGCTATGGCTACACCTTC. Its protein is CSVVESAYPGYGYTF.

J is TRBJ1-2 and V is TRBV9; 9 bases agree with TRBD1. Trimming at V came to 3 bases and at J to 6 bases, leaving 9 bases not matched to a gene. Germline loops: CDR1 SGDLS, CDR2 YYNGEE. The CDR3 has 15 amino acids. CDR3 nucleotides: TGTGCCAGCAGCGGACGGACAGGGGTCCGTCATGGCTACACCTTC. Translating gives CASSGRTGVRHGYTF.

The CDR3 nucleotides read TGTGCCAGCAGTTTATTCCGGGATAGCTCCTACAATGAGCAGTTCTTC. Translating it yields CASSLFRDSSYNEQFF. This chain uses TRBV27 with TRBJ2-1, with D possibly TRBD2 on 5 matching bases. This CDR3 is built from 16 residues. Germline loops: CDR1 MNHEY, CDR2 SMNVEV (reference sequence). V shed 1 base and J shed 0 bases, with 10 bases lying between them.

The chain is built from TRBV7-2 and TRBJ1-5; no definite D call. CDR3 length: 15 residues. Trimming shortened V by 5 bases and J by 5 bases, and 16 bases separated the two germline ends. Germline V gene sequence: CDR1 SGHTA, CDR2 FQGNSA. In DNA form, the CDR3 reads TGTGCCAGCAGCGTCCGTGCGGGGATTGATCAGCCCCAGCATTTT. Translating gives CASSVRAGIDQPQHF.

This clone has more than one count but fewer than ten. DNA of the CDR3: TGTGCCAGCCGCGGGACTAACTACAATGAGCAGTTCTTC. It encodes CASRGTNYNEQFF. The V call is TRBV19, the J call TRBJ2-1; TRBD2 aligns across 7 bases. The CDR3 consists of 13 residues. The junction had 5 bases not matched to a gene; V was cut back by 9 bases and J by 3 bases. Germline loops: CDR1 LNHDA, CDR2 SQIVND (reference sequence).

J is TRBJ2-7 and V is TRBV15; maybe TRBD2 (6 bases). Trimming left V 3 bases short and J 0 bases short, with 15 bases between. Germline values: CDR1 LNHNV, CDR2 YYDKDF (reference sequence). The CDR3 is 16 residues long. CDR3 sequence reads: CATSRAGRPYSYEQYF. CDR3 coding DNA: TGTGCCACCAGCAGGGCGGGACGGCCGTACTCCTACGAGCAGTACTTC.

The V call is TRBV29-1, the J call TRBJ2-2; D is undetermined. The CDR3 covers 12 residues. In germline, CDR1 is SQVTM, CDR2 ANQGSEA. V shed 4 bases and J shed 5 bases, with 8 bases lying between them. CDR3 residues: CSVGRPTGELFF. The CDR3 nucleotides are TGCAGCGTTGGTCGACCGACCGGGGAGCTGTTTTTT.

The CDR3 reads CASGRDTYEQYF. CDR3 DNA: TGTGCTAGTGGTCGGGACACCTACGAGCAGTACTTC. V gene TRBV12-5 combines with J gene TRBJ2-7; tentatively, D is TRBD1 (6 bases). Trimming removed 5 bases from V and 2 bases from J, with 7 bases in between. The CDR3 length is 12 residues. Germline-derived CDR1 and CDR2 are LGHNT and FRNRAP.

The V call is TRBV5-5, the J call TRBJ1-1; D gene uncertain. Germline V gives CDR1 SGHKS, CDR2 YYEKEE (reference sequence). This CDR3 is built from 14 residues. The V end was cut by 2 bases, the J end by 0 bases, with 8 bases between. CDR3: CASSLGFLNTEAFF. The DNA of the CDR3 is TGTGCCAGCAGCTTAGGGTTTCTGAACACTGAAGCTTTCTTT.

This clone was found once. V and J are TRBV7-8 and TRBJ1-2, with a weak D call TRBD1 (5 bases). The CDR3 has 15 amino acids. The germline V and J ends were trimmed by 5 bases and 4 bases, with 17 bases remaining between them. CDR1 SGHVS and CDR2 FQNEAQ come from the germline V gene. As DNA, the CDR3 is TGTGCCAGCAGCCCCTACCTGACAGACTTCTATGGCTACACCTTC. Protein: CASSPYLTDFYGYTF. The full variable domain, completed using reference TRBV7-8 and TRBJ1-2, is GAGVSQSPRYKVAKRGQDVALRCDPISGHVSLFWYQQALGQGPEFLTYFQNEAQLDKSGLPSDRFFAERPEGSVSTLKIQRTQQEDSAVYLCASSPYLTDFYGYTFGSGTRLTVV.

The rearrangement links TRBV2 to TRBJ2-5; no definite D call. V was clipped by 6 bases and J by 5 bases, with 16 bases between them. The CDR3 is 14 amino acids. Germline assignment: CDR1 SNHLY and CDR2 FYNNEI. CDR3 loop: CASSPMYGWETQYF. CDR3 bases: TGTGCCAGCAGCCCCATGTATGGTTGGGAGACCCAGTACTTC. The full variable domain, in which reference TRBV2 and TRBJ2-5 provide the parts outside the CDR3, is EPEVTQTPSHQVTQMGQEVILRCVPISNHLYFYWYRQILGQKVEFLVSFYNNEISEKSEIFDDQFSVERPDGSNFTLKIRSTKLEDSAMYFCASSPMYGWETQYFGPGTRLLVL.

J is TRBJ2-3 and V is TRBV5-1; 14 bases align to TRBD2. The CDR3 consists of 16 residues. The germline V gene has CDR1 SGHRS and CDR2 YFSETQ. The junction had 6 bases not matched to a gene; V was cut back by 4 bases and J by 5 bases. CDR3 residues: CASSPGLAGVLDTQYF. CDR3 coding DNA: TGCGCCAGCAGCCCGGGACTAGCGGGAGTACTAGATACGCAGTATTTT.

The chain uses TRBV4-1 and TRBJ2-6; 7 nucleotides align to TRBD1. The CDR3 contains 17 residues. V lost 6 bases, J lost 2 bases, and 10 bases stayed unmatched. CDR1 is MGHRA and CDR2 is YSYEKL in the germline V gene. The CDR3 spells CASSFSPTGAGANVLTF. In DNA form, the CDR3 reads TGCGCCAGCAGTTTCTCCCCTACAGGGGCTGGGGCCAACGTCCTGACTTTC.

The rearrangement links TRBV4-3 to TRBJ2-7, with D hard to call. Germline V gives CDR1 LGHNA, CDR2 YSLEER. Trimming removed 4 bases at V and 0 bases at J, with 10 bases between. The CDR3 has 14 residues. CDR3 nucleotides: TGCGCCAGCAGCCCCAGTCTTTTCTCCTACGAGCAGTACTTC. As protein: CASSPSLFSYEQYF.

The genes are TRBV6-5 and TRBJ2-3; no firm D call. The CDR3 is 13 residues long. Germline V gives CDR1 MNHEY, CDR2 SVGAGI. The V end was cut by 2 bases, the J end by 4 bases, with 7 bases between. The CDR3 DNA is TGTGCCAGCAGTTACATGGGGTCAGATACGCAGTATTTT. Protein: CASSYMGSDTQYF.

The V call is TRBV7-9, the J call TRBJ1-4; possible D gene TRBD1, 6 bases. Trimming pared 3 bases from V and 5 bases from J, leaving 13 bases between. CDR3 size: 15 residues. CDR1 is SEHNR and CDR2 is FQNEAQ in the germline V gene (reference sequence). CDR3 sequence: CASSFNADRNEKLFF. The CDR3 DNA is TGTGCCAGCAGCTTTAACGCCGACAGGAATGAAAAACTGTTTTTT.

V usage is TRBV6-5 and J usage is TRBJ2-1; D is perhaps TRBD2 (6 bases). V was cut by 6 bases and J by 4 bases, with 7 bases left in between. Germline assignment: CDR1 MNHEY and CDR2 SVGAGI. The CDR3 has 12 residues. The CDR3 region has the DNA TGTGCCAGCAGGAGCGGGTACAATGAGCAGTTCTTC. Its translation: CASRSGYNEQFF.

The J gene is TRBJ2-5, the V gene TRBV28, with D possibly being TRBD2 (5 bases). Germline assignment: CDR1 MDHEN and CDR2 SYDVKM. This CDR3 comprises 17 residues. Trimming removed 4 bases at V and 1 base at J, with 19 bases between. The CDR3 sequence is CASSSKTGLPAQETQYF. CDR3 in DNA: TGTGCCAGCAGTTCCAAAACGGGATTACCCGCCCAAGAGACCCAGTACTTC.

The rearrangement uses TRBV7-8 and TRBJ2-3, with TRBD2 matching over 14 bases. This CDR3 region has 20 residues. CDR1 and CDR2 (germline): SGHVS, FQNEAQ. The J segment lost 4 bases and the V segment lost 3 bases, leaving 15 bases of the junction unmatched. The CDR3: CASSFPMGGTSGSWADTQYF. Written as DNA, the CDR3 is TGTGCCAGCAGCTTCCCCATGGGCGGGACTAGCGGGAGTTGGGCAGATACGCAGTATTTT.

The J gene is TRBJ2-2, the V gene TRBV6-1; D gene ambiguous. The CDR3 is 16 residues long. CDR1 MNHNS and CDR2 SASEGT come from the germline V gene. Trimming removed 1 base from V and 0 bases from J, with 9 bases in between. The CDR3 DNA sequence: TGTGCCAGCAGTGAAGACCCGGCGGCGAACACCGGGGAGCTGTTTTTT. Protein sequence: CASSEDPAANTGELFF.